The 6 T cell receptor beta chains given below trace back to one sample, sequenced in a study of CD8+CD57+ T cells in acquired aplastic anemia. Using genomic DNA as the template, TCR beta VDJ and CDR3 profiling was carried out. TCRdb analysed the reads with MiXCR anew, one entry per CDR3 protein. This table has under 200,000 distinct CDR3 sequences, less than 60% appearing once. All patients picked for sequencing had shown, by flow cytometry, an expansion of CD8+CD57+ cells. The material sequenced was sorted CD4+, CD8+, or CD8+CD57+ T cells (not recorded which) from PBMCs. The receptors here all came from a human donor with aplastic anemia.

The sample holds one count of this clonotype. J is TRBJ1-4 and V is TRBV7-2, with D possibly TRBD1 on 5 matching bases. Trimming removed 6 bases at V and 1 base at J, with 12 bases between. The CDR3 is made up of 15 amino acids. Per the germline V gene, CDR1 is SGHTA and CDR2 is FQGNSA. CDR3 sequence reads: CASRTSGGTNEKLFF. The DNA of the CDR3 is TGTGCCAGCAGGACTAGCGGGGGAACTAATGAAAAACTGTTTTTT. The full variable domain, completed using reference TRBV7-2 and TRBJ1-4, is GAGVSQSPSNKVTEKGKDVELRCDPISGHTALYWYRQSLGQGLEFLIYFQGNSAPDKSGLPSDRFSAERTGGSVSTLTIQRTQQEDSAVYLCASRTSGGTNEKLFFGSGTQLSVL.

The chain joins TRBV10-3 to TRBJ2-7; D remains unclear. Germline CDR1 ENHRY, CDR2 SYGVKD. Trimming removed 0 bases at V and 6 bases at J, with 15 bases between. CDR3 length: 15 residues. This CDR3 is CAISESANEDGEQYF. In DNA form, the CDR3 reads TGTGCCATCAGTGAGTCCGCAAATGAGGATGGCGAGCAGTACTTC.

This clonotype was observed many times. This rearrangement joins TRBV5-8 to TRBJ2-1; unclear D gene. Germline loops: CDR1 SGHTS, CDR2 YDEGEE. The V end lost 3 bases, the J end lost 4 bases, and 8 bases lay between the germline ends. The CDR3 runs 13 residues. This CDR3 reads CASSSLKYNEQFF. The CDR3 DNA sequence: TGTGCCAGCAGCTCCCTGAAGTACAATGAGCAGTTCTTC. Combining the CDR3 with reference TRBV5-8 and TRBJ2-1 gives the whole variable domain EAGVTQSPTHLIKTRGQQATLRCSPISGHTSVYWYQQALGLGLQFLLWYDEGEERNRGNFPPRFSGRQFPNYSSELNVNALELEDSALYLCASSSLKYNEQFFGPGTRLTVL.

CDR3 in amino acids: CATSDLRYGNTQYF. Here the CDR3 DNA reads TGTGCCACCAGTGATTTGCGGTACGGGAATACGCAGTATTTT. The chain links TRBV24-1 to TRBJ2-3; D is perhaps TRBD2 (5 bases). This CDR3 is 14 amino acids long. CDR1 is KGHDR, CDR2 SFDVKD, per germline. Trimming stripped 0 bases from V and 7 bases from J, with 10 bases between.

The rearrangement links TRBV19 to TRBJ2-1, with D possibly matching TRBD1 (5 bases). The ends were cut back, 9 bases at V and 3 bases at J, with 15 bases in the middle. The CDR3 loop spans 14 amino acids. CDR1 LNHDA and CDR2 SQIVND come from the germline V gene (reference sequence). CDR3 DNA sequence: TGTGCCAGCAGCAAAGGGGAAGTCTACAATGAGCAGTTCTTC. Encoded protein: CASSKGEVYNEQFF.

DNA of the CDR3: TGTGCCAGCAGTGAATTCCCCCACGGCTACACCTTC. This gives the protein CASSEFPHGYTF. This chain joins TRBV25-1 and TRBJ1-2; D ambiguous. V gave up 1 base and J gave up 8 bases, with 8 bases separating them. The CDR3 totals 12 residues. Germline V gives CDR1 MGHDK, CDR2 SYGVNS.